This T cell receptor (beta chain) came from a study of vaccination effects on CD4 cells after COVID-19. General study results and limits: Marked clonal contraction of infection- and vaccine-induced clones was seen late after vaccination.

The table lists this clone with a few counts. Its antigen is unknown. V dropped 6 bases and J dropped 11; count of bases not matched to a gene: 21. The CDR3 totals 16 residues. Germline-derived CDR1 and CDR2 are MNHNY and SVGAGI (reference sequence). With 10 days of culture completed, CD4+ T cells were isolated. Two doses of either BNT162b2 or mRNA-1273 were given to each participant. The vaccine recipients had no prior SARS-CoV-2 infection, with negative nucleocapsid antibodies. The repertoire was sequenced with immunoSEQ multiplex PCR; TCRdb's copy has only in-frame clones and lacks some. The sample has 30,000 or so clones; 70% to 85% are singletons.

The chain employs TRBV6-6 and TRBJ2-7; 8 bases fit TRBD1. Sequencing was performed on CD4+ T cells from PBMCs cultured without peptide, taken after COVID-19 vaccination. This TCR came from a human donor who received a COVID-19 vaccine. The CDR3 DNA is TGTGCCAGCAGCATTACTCAACAGGGGGTCGTGTCGAAGAAGTACTTC. This gives the protein CASSITQQGVVSKKYF.